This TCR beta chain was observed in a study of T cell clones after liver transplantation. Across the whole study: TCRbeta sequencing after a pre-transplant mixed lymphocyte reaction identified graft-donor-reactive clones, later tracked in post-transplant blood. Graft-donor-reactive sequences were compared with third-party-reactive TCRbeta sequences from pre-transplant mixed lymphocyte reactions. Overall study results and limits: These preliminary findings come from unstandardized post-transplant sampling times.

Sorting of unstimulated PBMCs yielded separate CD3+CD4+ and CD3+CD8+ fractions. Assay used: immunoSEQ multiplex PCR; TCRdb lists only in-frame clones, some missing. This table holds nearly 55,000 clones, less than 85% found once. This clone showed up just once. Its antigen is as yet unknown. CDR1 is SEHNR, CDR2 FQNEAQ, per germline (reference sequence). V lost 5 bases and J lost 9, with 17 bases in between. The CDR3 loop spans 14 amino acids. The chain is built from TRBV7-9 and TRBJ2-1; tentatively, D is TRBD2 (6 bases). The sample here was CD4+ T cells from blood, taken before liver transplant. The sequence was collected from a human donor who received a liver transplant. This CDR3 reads CASSAWNLAPEQFF. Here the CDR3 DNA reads TGTGCCAGCAGCGCATGGAATCTAGCGCCTGAGCAGTTCTTC.